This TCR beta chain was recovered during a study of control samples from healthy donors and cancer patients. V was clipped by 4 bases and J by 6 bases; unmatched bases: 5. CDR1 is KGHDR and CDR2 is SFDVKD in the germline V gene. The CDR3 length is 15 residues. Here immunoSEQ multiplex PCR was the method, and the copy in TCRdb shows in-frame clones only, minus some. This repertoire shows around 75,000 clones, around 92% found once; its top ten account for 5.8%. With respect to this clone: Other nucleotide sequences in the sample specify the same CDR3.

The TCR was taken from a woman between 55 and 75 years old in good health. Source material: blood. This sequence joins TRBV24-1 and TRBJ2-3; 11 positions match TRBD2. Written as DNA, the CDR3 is TGTGCCACCAGTGACGCGGGACTAGCGGACGATACGCAGTATTTT. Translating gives CATSDAGLADDTQYF.